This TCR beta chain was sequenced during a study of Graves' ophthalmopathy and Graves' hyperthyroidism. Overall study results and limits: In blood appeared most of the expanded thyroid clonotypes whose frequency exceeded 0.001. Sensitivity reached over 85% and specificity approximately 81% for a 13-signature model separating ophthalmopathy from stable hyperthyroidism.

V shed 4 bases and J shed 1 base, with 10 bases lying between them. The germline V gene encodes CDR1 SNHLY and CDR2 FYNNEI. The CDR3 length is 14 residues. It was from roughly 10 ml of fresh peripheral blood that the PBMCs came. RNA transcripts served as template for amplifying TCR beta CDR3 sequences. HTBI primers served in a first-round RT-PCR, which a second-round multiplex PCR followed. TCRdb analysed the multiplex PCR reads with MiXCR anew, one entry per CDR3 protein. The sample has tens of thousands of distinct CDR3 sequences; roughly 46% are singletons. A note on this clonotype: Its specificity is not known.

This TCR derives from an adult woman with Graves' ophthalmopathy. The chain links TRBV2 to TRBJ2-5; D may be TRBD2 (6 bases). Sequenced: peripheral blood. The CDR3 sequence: CASSVLASQETQYF. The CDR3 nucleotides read TGTGCCAGCAGTGTACTAGCCTCCCAAGAGACCCAGTACTTC.